Below, 25 T cell receptor beta chains from the same sample are listed, as sequenced in a study of blood T cell repertoires in COVID-19. Profiled with immunoSEQ multiplex PCR; TCRdb holds only in-frame clones, not every one. The sample lists roughly 410,000 clones, 87% seen once, with under 3% in the top ten. The sequenced material came from peripheral blood. These TCRs come from a woman in her fifties or sixties with COVID-19, enrolled during active disease.

This sequence joins TRBV5-6 and TRBJ2-4, with D possibly TRBD2 on 5 matching bases. CDR3 length: 15 residues. The germline CDR1 and CDR2 sequences are SGHDT and YYEEEE. V was shortened by 3 bases and J by 4 bases, with 14 bases between the two germline ends. The CDR3 reads CASSSWAPGKNIQYF. CDR3 nucleotides: TGTGCCAGCAGCTCTTGGGCCCCGGGGAAAAACATTCAGTACTTC.

The chain recombines TRBV18 with TRBJ2-7, with D possibly TRBD1 on 5 matching bases. Looked up from germline, CDR1 is KGHSH and CDR2 is LQKENI. The CDR3 spans 14 residues. Trimming removed 6 bases from V and 5 bases from J, with 17 bases in between. The CDR3 DNA follows: TGTGCCAGCTCGCTTAGGAGCAGGGAAGACGAGCAGTACTTC. It codes for CASSLRSREDEQYF.

V usage is TRBV27 and J usage is TRBJ1-2, with 8 bases fitting TRBD1. Losses at the gene ends were 4 bases for V and 4 bases for J; bases not matched to a gene: 5. The length of the CDR3 is 14 residues. Germline CDR1 and CDR2: MNHEY and SMNVEV (reference sequence). CDR3 amino acids: CASSYRQGAYGYTF. CDR3 in DNA: TGTGCCAGCAGTTATCGCCAGGGGGCCTATGGCTACACCTTC.

This chain joins TRBV5-1 and TRBJ1-5; 7 positions agree with TRBD1. Germline V gene lookup returns CDR1 SGHRS and CDR2 YFSETQ. V was clipped by 4 bases and J by 2 bases; unmatched bases: 3. This CDR3 region has 14 residues. DNA of the CDR3: TGCGCCAGCAGCCCCGACAGGGGCAATCAGCCCCAGCATTTT. Protein: CASSPDRGNQPQHF.

The chain links TRBV5-1 to TRBJ1-2, with D tentatively TRBD1 (6 bases). CDR3 length: 14 residues. Germline V gives CDR1 SGHRS, CDR2 YFSETQ. V was pared by 1 base and J by 3 bases, with 10 bases between. The DNA of the CDR3 is TGCGCCAGCAGCTTGCAGGACAGCGACTATGGCTACACCTTC. It translates to CASSLQDSDYGYTF.

This chain uses TRBV7-9 with TRBJ1-6; 9 bases fit TRBD1. The CDR3 is made up of 15 amino acids. Looked up from germline, CDR1 is SEHNR and CDR2 is FQNEAQ (reference sequence). After removal of 5 bases from V and 9 bases from J, the junction contained 8 bases not matched to a gene. CDR3 amino acids: CASSPQGQGGSPLHF. The CDR3 DNA reads TGTGCCAGCAGCCCCCAGGGACAGGGCGGTTCACCCCTCCACTTT.

As to this clone: Relative to the germline gene, one junction end is altered; a read error may explain this. The chain uses TRBV2 and TRBJ2-7; 7 positions agree with TRBD1. The length of the CDR3 is 15 residues. Germline V gene sequence: CDR1 SNHLY, CDR2 FYNNEI. CDR3 sequence reads: CASRAAGTDRYGQYF. The CDR3 coding sequence is TGTGCCAGCAGGGCAGCCGGGACAGATAGGTACGGGCAGTACTTC.

V and J are TRBV5-1 and TRBJ1-1; 11 bases fit TRBD1. Germline CDR1 is SGHRS and CDR2 is YFSETQ. J was trimmed by 3 bases and V by 3 bases; bases with no gene match: 4. The CDR3 covers 15 residues. The CDR3 nucleotides are TGCGCCAGCAGCTCTGGACAGGGGGCGTACACTGAAGCTTTCTTT. Its translation: CASSSGQGAYTEAFF.

The rearrangement joins TRBV19 to TRBJ1-1; perhaps TRBD1 as D (6 bases). Looked up from germline, CDR1 is LNHDA and CDR2 is SQIVND (reference sequence). The CDR3 loop spans 14 amino acids. Between the trimmed V and J ends, which lost 8 bases and 0 bases, there was a span of 13 bases. CDR3 in amino acids: CASHQQGMNTEAFF. Written as DNA, the CDR3 is TGTGCCAGTCATCAACAGGGAATGAACACTGAAGCTTTCTTT.

The rearrangement joins TRBV12-5 to TRBJ1-1; no firm D call. This CDR3 region has 12 residues. The germline V gene encodes CDR1 LGHNT and CDR2 FRNRAP. V was pared by 5 bases and J by 5 bases, with 9 bases between. The CDR3 reads CASGARETEAFF. In DNA, the CDR3 is TGTGCTAGTGGTGCTCGTGAGACTGAAGCTTTCTTT.

V gene TRBV18 combines with J gene TRBJ2-7, with 7 positions matching TRBD1. Per the germline V gene, CDR1 is KGHSH and CDR2 is LQKENI. Losses at the gene ends were 3 bases for V and 0 bases for J; bases not matched to a gene: 8. The length of the CDR3 is 16 residues. The CDR3 sequence is CASSPRTDRSSYEQYF. The DNA of the CDR3 is TGTGCCAGCTCACCCCGTACGGACAGGAGCTCCTACGAGCAGTACTTC.

This clone was seen a handful of times. V usage is TRBV13 and J usage is TRBJ1-3, with a weak D call TRBD1 (6 bases). CDR1 and CDR2 from the germline V gene are PRHDT and FYEKMQ (reference sequence). The CDR3 loop spans 16 amino acids. With 6 bases removed from V and 0 bases from J, the gap between germline ends came to 15 bases. CDR3 in DNA: TGTGCCAGCAGTCGAACTACAGGGAGCTCTGGAAACACCATATATTTT. Its translation is CASSRTTGSSGNTIYF. Looking up the rest from reference TRBV13 and TRBJ1-3 gives the full variable domain: AAGVIQSPRHLIKEKRETATLKCYPIPRHDTVYWYQQGPGQDPQFLISFYEKMQSDKGSIPDRFSAQQFSDYHSELNMSSLELGDSALYFCASSRTTGSSGNTIYFGEGSWLTVV.

On this clone itself: Other DNA sequences in the same sample also yield this CDR3. CDR3 protein: CASRTGVGYGYTF. CDR3 DNA: TGTGCCAGTAGGACGGGGGTGGGCTATGGCTACACCTTC. This chain joins TRBV19 and TRBJ1-2; perhaps TRBD1 as D (5 bases). The CDR3 consists of 13 residues. Germline CDR1 LNHDA, CDR2 SQIVND (reference sequence). V lost 6 bases and J 4 bases, leaving 12 bases between the germline ends.

CDR3 in DNA: TGTGCCAGCAGCGTAGCAGGCCGGTACGGTTCACCCCTCCACTTT. Residues: CASSVAGRYGSPLHF. This chain links TRBV9 with TRBJ1-6; D unresolved. V lost 0 bases to trimming and J lost 9 bases, with 13 bases between them. CDR1 is SGDLS and CDR2 is YYNGEE in the germline V gene. The CDR3 contains 15 residues.

Details on this clone: Other nucleotide sequences from this sample produce the same CDR3. The V call is TRBV12-3 or TRBV12-4, the J call TRBJ1-3; D is unresolved. The CDR3 contains 13 residues. The V end lost 5 bases, the J end lost 4 bases, and 9 bases lay between the germline ends. The CDR3 loop is CASSRGGGNTIYF. In nucleotides, the CDR3 is TGTGCCAGCAGTCGAGGAGGGGGAAACACCATATATTTT.

This clone was recorded a few times. The gene calls are TRBV7-3 and TRBJ1-2; 7 bases fit TRBD1. This CDR3 has 12 residues. Germline V lookup: CDR1 SGHTA, CDR2 FQGTGA. The ends lost 5 bases at V and 13 bases at J; junction bases unmatched: 10. The CDR3 here is CASSDRVTPLTF. CDR3 bases: TGTGCCAGCAGCGACAGGGTTACCCCCCTCACCTTC.

This clone was recorded once. The chain links TRBV19 to TRBJ1-5; TRBD1 aligns across 8 bases. With 10 bases clipped from V and 6 bases from J, the junction kept 8 bases outside the gene matches. CDR1 is LNHDA, CDR2 SQIVND, per germline (reference sequence). CDR3 length: 13 amino acids. In nucleotides, the CDR3 is TGTGCCACCCACGCAGGGGGCGTTCAGCCCCAGCATTTT. It yields the protein CATHAGGVQPQHF.

This rearrangement joins TRBV6-5 to TRBJ1-6; 7 nucleotides match TRBD1. There are 14 residues in the CDR3. V lost 8 bases and J lost 6; bases outside the gene matches: 7. CDR1 is MNHEY, CDR2 SVGAGI, per germline. In DNA, the CDR3 is TGTGCCAGCCGGAGGGACAGTTTTAATTCACCCCTCCACTTT. Translating it yields CASRRDSFNSPLHF.

This clone was counted once. The CDR3 coding sequence is TGTGCCAGCAGCTTCAGAAGCGGATACAATGAAAAACTGTTTTTT. This translates into CASSFRSGYNEKLFF. The chain carries TRBV7-9 and TRBJ1-4; D is unclear. Germline V gene sequence: CDR1 SEHNR, CDR2 FQNEAQ (reference sequence). The germline V and J ends were trimmed by 3 bases and 5 bases, with 13 bases remaining between them. This CDR3 is built from 15 residues.

The genes are TRBV19 and TRBJ1-5; weak D call: TRBD1 (5 bases). This CDR3 has 13 residues. Trimming took off 1 base at V and 9 bases at J, with 10 bases between the two ends. CDR1 and CDR2 (germline): LNHDA, SQIVND (reference sequence). The CDR3 DNA reads TGTGCCAGTAGTATAGCGGGGGTAGGGCCCCAGCATTTT. This sequence encodes CASSIAGVGPQHF.

The table lists this clone with a few counts. V usage is TRBV7-9 and J usage is TRBJ2-6; 7 positions agree with TRBD1. This CDR3 has 16 amino acids. The ends lost 5 bases at V and 3 bases at J; junction bases unmatched: 7. From germline, CDR1 is SEHNR and CDR2 FQNEAQ (reference sequence). Written as DNA, the CDR3 is TGTGCCAGCAGCATCACGACAGGGAGTGGGGCCAACGTCCTGACTTTC. Translated: CASSITTGSGANVLTF. The whole variable domain, filled in from reference TRBV7-9 and TRBJ2-6, reads DTGVSQNPRHKITKRGQNVTFRCDPISEHNRLYWYRQTLGQGPEFLTYFQNEAQLEKSRLLSDRFSAERPKGSFSTLEIQRTEQGDSAMYLCASSITTGSGANVLTFGAGSRLTVL.

The chain combines TRBV18 with TRBJ1-3, with 7 bases lining up with TRBD1. J gave up 3 bases and V 1 base, and 6 bases lay outside the gene matches. The CDR3 totals 16 residues. CDR1 KGHSH and CDR2 LQKENI come from the germline V gene. CDR3 region: CASSPLGTDLGNTIYF. The CDR3 DNA reads TGTGCCAGCTCACCACTTGGGACAGACCTTGGAAACACCATATATTTT.

This sequence joins TRBV25-1 and TRBJ1-2, with 7 bases fitting TRBD1. This CDR3 has 14 amino acids. CDR1 MGHDK and CDR2 SYGVNS come from the germline V gene. The V segment lost 5 bases and the J segment 8 bases; nucleotides outside the gene matches: 11. In DNA form, the CDR3 reads TGTGCCAGCAGTCGCGTACAGGGGTATGGCGGCTACACCTTC. Translating it yields CASSRVQGYGGYTF.

This sequence joins TRBV16 and TRBJ1-5, with D unresolved. This CDR3 spans 13 amino acids. The V end lost 4 bases, the J end lost 3 bases, and 7 bases lay between the germline ends. Germline CDR1 is KGHSY and CDR2 is FQNENV. CDR3 sequence: CASSREVNQPQHF. CDR3 coding DNA: TGTGCCAGCAGCCGTGAGGTCAATCAGCCCCAGCATTTT.

The chain uses TRBV5-4 and TRBJ2-4, with D unclear. Trimming pared 4 bases from V and 4 bases from J, leaving 15 bases between. This CDR3 is built from 15 residues. CDR1 and CDR2 (germline): SGHNT, YYREEE (reference sequence). In nucleotides, the CDR3 is TGTGCCAGCAGCAGACCTGGGCAGGATAAAAACATTCAGTACTTC. It translates to CASSRPGQDKNIQYF.